What follows describes a single TCR beta chain. Its antigen target is currently unknown. Qualities for individual bases were not recorded, and no much larger clone is one base off. Measured from the cysteine to the phenylalanine, the CDR3 is 13 residues long. CDR3 DNA is the only sequence kept; it has 39 bases, read in frame from the first base. V has 6 bases trimmed and J has 6 bases trimmed; junction bases matching no gene number 5. These data belong to a study of Graves' ophthalmopathy and Graves' hyperthyroidism listed by TCRdb under 2018. For the study in its entirety: Peripheral blood was collected before any treatment was given, at the time of initial diagnosis. The study used TCR beta repertoire signatures to distinguish Graves' ophthalmopathy from Graves' hyperthyroidism and to predict progression to ophthalmopathy. In total, 135 blood samples were TCR-sequenced: around 42 ophthalmopathy, approximately 80 hyperthyroidism and about 17 hyperthyroidism-to-ophthalmopathy patients. To explore V-J signatures that distinguish ophthalmopathy from hyperthyroidism, a discovery set of about a hundred patients was enrolled, made up of some 41 with ophthalmopathy and fewer than 60 with stable hyperthyroidism. For independent validation, a separate cohort was made up of some 19 hyperthyroidism patients plus 17 patients who later progressed from hyperthyroidism to ophthalmopathy. T-cell repertoires of thyroid tissue and blood were compared in several hyperthyroidism patients. Following sample collection, hyperthyroidism patients were given methimazole at a starting dose of 30 mg daily, and ophthalmopathy patients were given high-dose intravenous methylprednisolone. The 100 discovery patients were divided at random into training and test sets in a 7:3 ratio.

For repertoire sequencing, TCR beta CDR3 regions were amplified from RNA transcripts. A first-round RT-PCR used HTBI primers with the Qiagen OneStep RT-PCR kit, followed by a second-round multiplex PCR, size selection and purification. The libraries underwent paired-end sequencing with 100 bp reads on an Illumina HiSeq2000. Under the source paper's analysis protocol: Reads were processed with SOAPnuke, discarding reads with adapters, uncalled bases, mean Phred below 15, or no exact constant-primer or identifier match. COPE v1.2.5 was used to merge high-quality paired reads. Each unique nucleotide sequence was treated as a clonotype, and MiTCR v1.1 was used to align the clonotypes to the IMGT TRB V, D and J references. The analysis was limited to V-J combinations with a frequency above 0.0001, which together covered just over 98% of the repertoires. A TCR clonal expansion and chaos score per V-J combination was defined as the ratio of F50 clonal expansion to chaos observed in the TCRdist matrix. Welch's t-statistics and random forest were used to reduce features to about a dozen V-J combinations, which were fed into a naive Bayes classifier. The Morisita-Horn index was used to measure how similar the thyroid and blood repertoires were. Using fastp trimming at Q25 and MiXCR clonotype assembly, TCRdb reanalyzed the public sequencing data and kept in-frame beta chains. A single entry per CDR3 protein holds the most common genes and DNA from its merged rows. Clone size and V and J calls follow TCRdb, not the original study. In all, the sample holds about 400,000 distinct CDR3 sequences, and around 16% of those were seen once. Of the sample, more than 1.5% falls within the top ten clones.

Ophthalmopathy patients were characterized by moderately to severely active disease, a Clinical Activity Score of at least 3, a NOSPECS grade of at least 4, and a disease duration under 3 months. Anyone with other autoimmune diseases, uncontrolled infections, pregnancy or lactation was excluded from the study. Diagnosis relied on clinical symptoms, serum thyroxine, TRAb, thyroid ultrasound and orbital computed tomography. Ficoll-Paque density gradient centrifugation was used to isolate PBMCs from 8 to 10 ml of fresh peripheral blood. Trizol reagent was used to extract the total RNA, and its quality was then checked on an Agilent 2100 Bioanalyzer. Study-wide findings and limitations: Among expanded thyroid clonotypes with frequency above 0.001, most also showed up in blood, which suggests that blood repertoires may reflect the thyroid immune response. The 13-signature model separated ophthalmopathy from stable hyperthyroidism with 85% to 90% sensitivity and 81% to 82% specificity in cross-validation, and 80%/75% in the test set. Sample size was not statistically predetermined, and group allocation was not concealed from the investigators. In validation, the model predicted ophthalmopathy progression with about 64% sensitivity and roughly 72% specificity; 12 predicted patients were CT-confirmed with GO in a median of about 6.1 months.

The sample comprised peripheral blood. Rearrangement joined TRBV12-3 or TRBV12-4 to TRBJ1-5, with 7 central nucleotides matching TRBD1. The clonotype originates from a woman under 30 with Graves' ophthalmopathy. Donor details come from another sample of the same person, matched by shared clones. For the CDR3, the sequence is CASRTGYTQPQHF. The DNA sequence reads TGTGCCAGCAGGACAGGGTATACTCAGCCCCAGCATTTT.